A selection of T cell receptor beta chains follows, all from one sample in a study of long-term antiretroviral therapy in people with HIV. Assay used: immunoSEQ multiplex PCR; TCRdb lists only in-frame clones, some missing. Here the sample spans some 24,000 clones, about 80% being singletons. This specimen consisted of unsorted PBMCs, obtained 0.7 years before starting antiretroviral therapy. The receptors were gathered from a man aged 25 to 45 with HIV. CDR3s include the opening cysteine and the closing phenylalanine or tryptophan. The D gene is left open where the match is weak. Not every row has a clone size; where given, it reads once, few, many or a size class.

d_gene | abundance | j_gene | v_gene | CDR3nt | CDR3aa
- | large | TRBJ2-1 | TRBV10-3 | TGTGCCATCAGTCAGGGCAATGAGCAGTTCTTC | CAISQGNEQFF
- | - | TRBJ2-4 | TRBV6-5 | TGTGCCAGCAGACCGGGCGGGATGAAAAACATTCAGTACTTC | CASRPGGMKNIQYF
TRBD1 | once | TRBJ2-1 | TRBV4-3 | TGCGCCAGCAGCCAAGGGACAGGGGGCTCCTACAATGAGCAGTTCTTC | CASSQGTGGSYNEQFF
- | - | TRBJ1-5 | TRBV19 | TGTGCCAGTACCCCGGCGGATAGCAATCAGCCCCAGCATTTT | CASTPADSNQPQHF
- | - | TRBJ1-2 | TRBV7-8 | TGTGCCAGCAGCTTAGGTCAGCAGAACTATGGCTACACCTTC | CASSLGQQNYGYTF
- | - | TRBJ2-1 | TRBV6-5 | TGTGCCATCAGCAGCGGCAATGAGCAGTTCTTC | CAISSGNEQFF
- | - | TRBJ1-2 | TRBV2 | TGTGCCAGCAGTATCCAATCTAACTATGGCTACACCTTC | CASSIQSNYGYTF
- | - | TRBJ1-2 | TRBV6-1 | TGTGCCAGCAGTGAAGGGCGGCCCAGCCGGGGCTACACCTTC | CASSEGRPSRGYTF
- | - | TRBJ2-1 | TRBV6-6 | TGTGCCAGCGGAGACAATGAGCAGTTCTTC | CASGDNEQFF
- | - | TRBJ2-5 | TRBV5-4 | TGTGCCAGCTCTCAGCGAGGCCAAGAGACCCAGTACTTC | CASSQRGQETQYF
TRBD1 | - | TRBJ1-2 | TRBV7-8 | TGTGCCAGCAGCTCGACAGGGTCAGCTCATCGTGGCTACACCTTC | CASSSTGSAHRGYTF
- | - | TRBJ2-1 | TRBV9 | TGTGCCAGCAGCGTAACAGCTAATGAGCAGTTCTTC | CASSVTANEQFF
- | - | TRBJ1-4 | TRBV5-1 | TGCGCCAGCAGCTTGGTGTCAGCCTTTAATGAAAAACTGTTTTTT | CASSLVSAFNEKLFF
TRBD1 | - | TRBJ2-7 | TRBV6-1 | TGTGCCAGCAGTGCTCCGGACAGGGGGTACGAGCAGTACTTC | CASSAPDRGYEQYF
TRBD2 | - | TRBJ2-1 | TRBV7-9 | TGTGCCAGCAGCTTTAGGGGACTAGCGGATGAGCAGTTCTTC | CASSFRGLADEQFF
TRBD1 | - | TRBJ2-7 | TRBV5-4 | TGTGCCAGCACCCTGGACAGGAGAAGCTACGAGCAGTACTTC | CASTLDRRSYEQYF
TRBD2 | medium-sized | TRBJ2-3 | TRBV9 | TGTGCCAGCAGCCCGGGGACTAGCGCAGATACGCAGTATTTT | CASSPGTSADTQYF
TRBD2 | - | TRBJ2-1 | TRBV11-2 | TGTGCCAGCAGCTTAGATCGCCTAGCGGGAAATGAGCAGTTCTTC | CASSLDRLAGNEQFF
TRBD2 | - | TRBJ2-3 | TRBV15 | TGTGCCACCAGCAGAGGGGCAGCGGGGGGATCTAGCACAGATACGCAGTATTTT | CATSRGAAGGSSTDTQYF
- | - | TRBJ2-3 | TRBV11-2 | TGTGCCAGCAGCTTACAAGATTTTCCGGGACTCCCTAGCACAGATACGCAGTATTTT | CASSLQDFPGLPSTDTQYF
- | - | TRBJ2-5 | TRBV5-4 | TGTGCCAGCAGCTTGGAAGGAGGGATGAAAGAGACCCAGTACTTC | CASSLEGGMKETQYF
- | - | TRBJ2-7 | TRBV4-3 | TGCGCCAGCAGCCAAGATGTTGGACAGATCGAGCAGTACTTC | CASSQDVGQIEQYF
- | once | TRBJ1-1 | TRBV18 | TGTGCCAGCTCACCACAGGTAACTGAAGCTTTCTTT | CASSPQVTEAFF
- | - | TRBJ1-2 | TRBV27 | TGTGCCAGCAGGTCCAACCTGAAGATGGGGTACACCTTC | CASRSNLKMGYTF
TRBD1 | - | TRBJ2-3 | TRBV2 | TGTGCCAGCAGCTGGACAGGAGATACGCAGTATTTT | CASSWTGDTQYF
TRBD2 | - | TRBJ2-1 | TRBV28 | TGTGCCAGCAGAGAGGGACTAGCGGGGGGATCCTACAATGAGCAGTTCTTC | CASREGLAGGSYNEQFF
TRBD2 | - | TRBJ2-1 | TRBV5-1 | TGCGCCAGCAGCTCTCTAGCGGGGGAGACCTACAATGAGCAGTTCTTC | CASSSLAGETYNEQFF
- | medium-sized | TRBJ2-7 | TRBV27 | TGTGCCAGCATGGATCACATTTTCTACGAGCAGTACTTC | CASMDHIFYEQYF
- | - | TRBJ2-7 | TRBV6-1 | TGTGCCAGCAAGGGGCTAGCTTGGAAAAACGAGCAGTACTTC | CASKGLAWKNEQYF
- | - | TRBJ1-6 | TRBV18 | TGTGCCAGCTCACCCTTAAAGGCGACCTATAATTCACCCCTCCACTTT | CASSPLKATYNSPLHF
- | medium-sized | TRBJ1-1 | TRBV2 | TGTGCCAGCAGTGAACTTCAGAATGAAGCTTTCTTT | CASSELQNEAFF